This entry features one T cell receptor (beta chain) sequence. No antigen is known for it. This entry belongs to a study of blood T cells in healthy people across ages. A second PCR of 7 to 11 cycles used a sample-barcoded 5' primer and a J-beta primer mix. Each cDNA molecule, via a template-switch adaptor with 12 random nucleotides, was tagged. TCRdb recomputed calls from the 5' RACE reads with MiXCR, one row per CDR3 protein. The sample includes nearly 1 million distinct CDR3 sequences, just over 50% of them seen just once. V lost 0 bases and J lost 4, with 12 bases in between. Germline CDR1 is DFQATT and CDR2 is SNEGSKA (reference sequence). The length of the CDR3 is 14 residues. Study-wide results and caveats: The recorded TCR beta diversity per million T cells decreased in a roughly linear manner with age.

Sequenced material: blood. J is TRBJ1-2 and V is TRBV20-1; D gene ambiguous. This TCR derives from a woman in her sixties or seventies in good health. DNA for the CDR3: TGCAGTGCTAGAGATTCTGGGATTGGCTATGGCTACACCTTC. Its protein is CSARDSGIGYGYTF.